Sequencing of this T cell receptor beta chain was carried out in a study of blood T cell repertoires in COVID-19. The germline V gene has CDR1 GTSNPN and CDR2 SVGIG (reference sequence). This CDR3 has 13 amino acids. V trimming: 5 bases; J trimming: 2 bases; junction bases outside the gene matches: 3. As processed by the authors: How many nucleated cells were present was estimated from reference gene primer amplification. Clones were sequenced by immunoSEQ multiplex PCR, and TCRdb holds only the in-frame ones, with some missing. That table gives V, J and clone size, and the DNA gave D and trimming. The sample has under 110,000 clones, about three quarters seen once.

The chain couples TRBV30 to TRBJ1-3; 7 bases line up with TRBD1. What was sequenced was peripheral blood. The receptor was derived from a man older than 75 with COVID-19, enrolled during active disease. This chain's CDR3 is CAWDRDAGNTIYF. For the CDR3, the DNA is TGTGCCTGGGACAGGGACGCTGGAAACACCATATATTTT. Using reference TRBV30 and TRBJ1-3 for the parts outside the CDR3, the full variable domain is SQTIHQWPATLVQPVGSPLSLECTVEGTSNPNLYWYRQAAGRGLQLLFYSVGIGQISSEVPQNLSASRPQDRQFILSSKKLLLSDSGFYLCAWDRDAGNTIYFGEGSWLTVV.